The 15 T cell receptor beta chains presented below share a single source sample, sequenced in a study of CD8+CD57+ T cells in acquired aplastic anemia. All patients picked for sequencing had shown, by flow cytometry, an expansion of CD8+CD57+ cells. For CDR3 and TCR beta VDJ profiling, genomic DNA was the template used. MiXCR, run by TCRdb on the reads, gives a single entry per CDR3 protein. The repertoire holds some 200,000 distinct CDR3 sequences, with approximately 65% as singletons. Material for sequencing was sorted CD4+, CD8+, or CD8+CD57+ T cells (not recorded which) from PBMCs. The receptors originated from a human donor with aplastic anemia.

The chain is built from TRBV20-1 and TRBJ1-2, with D unresolved. The CDR3 loop spans 12 amino acids. V lost 4 bases, J lost 4 bases, and 10 bases lay in between. CDR1 is DFQATT, CDR2 SNEGSKA, per germline (reference sequence). CDR3 in amino acids: CSATDGRYGYTF. DNA of the CDR3: TGCAGTGCTACCGACGGCCGCTATGGCTACACCTTC.

In this sample, this clonotype turned up once. The chain combines TRBV5-4 with TRBJ1-5; D unclear. Between the trimmed V and J ends, which lost 0 bases and 6 bases, there was a span of 4 bases. This CDR3 contains 12 residues. Germline V CDR1 and CDR2: SGHNT, YYREEE (reference sequence). The CDR3 DNA follows: TGTGCCAGCAGCTTGGATTCTCAGCCCCAGCATTTT. Translation: CASSLDSQPQHF. The whole variable domain, filled in from reference TRBV5-4 and TRBJ1-5, reads ETGVTQSPTHLIKTRGQQVTLRCSSQSGHNTVSWYQQALGQGPQFIFQYYREEENGRGNFPPRFSGLQFPNYSSELNVNALELDDSALYLCASSLDSQPQHFGDGTRLSIL.

The rearrangement uses TRBV20-1 and TRBJ1-6; D possibly corresponds to TRBD1 (6 bases). Trimming cost V 6 bases and J 0 bases, with 12 bases left between them. Germline V gene sequence: CDR1 DFQATT, CDR2 SNEGSKA (reference sequence). The CDR3 covers 15 residues. This chain's CDR3 is CSASTGFSYNSPLHF. In nucleotides, the CDR3 is TGCAGTGCCTCCACAGGGTTCTCCTATAATTCACCCCTCCACTTT.

This clonotype showed up just a few times. V gene TRBV20-1 combines with J gene TRBJ1-2, with TRBD1 as a possible D gene (5 bases). Germline lookup yields CDR1 DFQATT and CDR2 SNEGSKA (reference sequence). The CDR3 extends over 12 amino acids. With 5 bases removed from V and 0 bases from J, the gap between germline ends came to 7 bases. The CDR3, as DNA: TGCAGTGCTCAGACAGCTAACTATGGCTACACCTTC. It is translated as CSAQTANYGYTF.

V gene TRBV7-8 combines with J gene TRBJ1-2; perhaps TRBD1 as D (5 bases). Germline lookup yields CDR1 SGHVS and CDR2 FQNEAQ. The CDR3 length is 16 residues. V lost 0 bases, J lost 4 bases, and 15 bases lay in between. CDR3 sequence: CASSLAGGAPGYGYTF. DNA of the CDR3: TGTGCCAGCAGCTTAGCGGGAGGGGCGCCTGGCTATGGCTACACCTTC.

The DNA of the CDR3 is TGTGCCACCAGCAGGGACCAGACAGGGTTAGAAAAACTGTTTTTT. Amino acid sequence: CATSRDQTGLEKLFF. V usage is TRBV15 and J usage is TRBJ1-4; 7 nucleotides agree with TRBD1. Trimming cost V 3 bases and J 8 bases; bases outside gene matches: 9. CDR1 is LNHNV, CDR2 YYDKDF, per germline (reference sequence). The CDR3 extends over 15 amino acids.

V and J are TRBV7-2 and TRBJ2-7; no clear D. Germline V gene data show CDR1 as SGHTA and CDR2 as FQGNSA. The CDR3 runs to 12 residues. Trimming took 5 bases from V and 6 from J, leaving 11 bases between them. In DNA, the CDR3 is TGTGCCAGCAGCCTAGACAACCGCGAGCAGTACTTC. It is translated as CASSLDNREQYF. Full variable domain (outside the CDR3, taken from reference TRBV7-2 and TRBJ2-7): GAGVSQSPSNKVTEKGKDVELRCDPISGHTALYWYRQSLGQGLEFLIYFQGNSAPDKSGLPSDRFSAERTGGSVSTLTIQRTQQEDSAVYLCASSLDNREQYFGPGTRLTVT.

The rearrangement links TRBV11-2 to TRBJ2-3; 8 positions match TRBD1. This CDR3 has 12 amino acids. Trimming cost V 5 bases and J 11 bases; bases outside gene matches: 6. In germline, CDR1 is SGHAT, CDR2 FQNNGV. For the CDR3, the DNA is TGTGCCAGCAGCACCGGACAGGGCCGGCAGTATTTT. As protein: CASSTGQGRQYF.

The chain links TRBV12-3 or TRBV12-4 to TRBJ2-7, with D unresolved. Trimming took off 1 base at V and 7 bases at J, with 8 bases between the two ends. This CDR3 region has 12 residues. CDR3 sequence reads: CASSLVFGEQYF. CDR3 nucleotides: TGTGCCAGCAGTTTAGTTTTCGGGGAGCAGTACTTC.

The chain carries TRBV12-5 and TRBJ1-5; unclear D gene. V lost 1 base and J lost 1, with 8 bases in between. This CDR3 has 15 residues. Germline V lookup: CDR1 LGHNT, CDR2 FRNRAP. Here the CDR3 reads CASGLDRMSNQPQHF. CDR3 coding DNA: TGTGCTAGTGGTTTGGACCGGATGAGCAATCAGCCCCAGCATTTT.

The chain is built from TRBV20-1 and TRBJ1-2; 8 bases match TRBD1. The length of the CDR3 is 13 residues. Germline CDR1 and CDR2: DFQATT and SNEGSKA (reference sequence). V dropped 6 bases and J dropped 8; count of bases not matched to a gene: 11. This CDR3 is CSARMTGATGYTF. CDR3 nucleotide sequence: TGCAGTGCCCGTATGACAGGGGCTACAGGCTACACCTTC.

CDR3: CASSADSMNTEAFF. The DNA of the CDR3 is TGTGCCAGCAGCGCGGACAGCATGAACACTGAAGCTTTCTTT. V and J are TRBV12-3 or TRBV12-4 and TRBJ1-1, with D possibly TRBD1 on 6 matching bases. Trimming shortened V by 6 bases and J by 0 bases, and 11 bases separated the two germline ends. The CDR3 is 14 residues long.

This chain uses TRBV7-9 with TRBJ2-2; D is ambiguous. The germline V gene encodes CDR1 SEHNR and CDR2 FQNEAQ (reference sequence). This CDR3 contains 12 residues. V gave up 3 bases and J gave up 7 bases, with 6 bases separating them. This chain's CDR3 is CASSFDGGELFF. In DNA form, the CDR3 reads TGTGCCAGCAGCTTCGACGGCGGGGAGCTGTTTTTT.

The V gene is TRBV20-1, the J gene TRBJ2-7; 11 nucleotides align to TRBD1. Germline assignment: CDR1 DFQATT and CDR2 SNEGSKA (reference sequence). The CDR3 is made up of 13 amino acids. In nucleotides, the CDR3 is TGCAGCTTGGACAGGGGGCTCTCCTACGAGCAGTACTTC. Translating gives CSLDRGLSYEQYF.

This clonotype was detected once. The J gene is TRBJ1-1, the V gene TRBV7-2, with TRBD1 as a possible D gene (5 bases). Looked up from germline, CDR1 is SGHTA and CDR2 is FQGNSA. CDR3 length: 18 amino acids. Deletions cut 2 bases from V and 0 bases from J, with 19 bases between. The CDR3 DNA is TGTGCCAGCAGCTTATCGGGAACAGGCGGGACTGTGAACACTGAAGCTTTCTTT. Amino acid sequence: CASSLSGTGGTVNTEAFF.